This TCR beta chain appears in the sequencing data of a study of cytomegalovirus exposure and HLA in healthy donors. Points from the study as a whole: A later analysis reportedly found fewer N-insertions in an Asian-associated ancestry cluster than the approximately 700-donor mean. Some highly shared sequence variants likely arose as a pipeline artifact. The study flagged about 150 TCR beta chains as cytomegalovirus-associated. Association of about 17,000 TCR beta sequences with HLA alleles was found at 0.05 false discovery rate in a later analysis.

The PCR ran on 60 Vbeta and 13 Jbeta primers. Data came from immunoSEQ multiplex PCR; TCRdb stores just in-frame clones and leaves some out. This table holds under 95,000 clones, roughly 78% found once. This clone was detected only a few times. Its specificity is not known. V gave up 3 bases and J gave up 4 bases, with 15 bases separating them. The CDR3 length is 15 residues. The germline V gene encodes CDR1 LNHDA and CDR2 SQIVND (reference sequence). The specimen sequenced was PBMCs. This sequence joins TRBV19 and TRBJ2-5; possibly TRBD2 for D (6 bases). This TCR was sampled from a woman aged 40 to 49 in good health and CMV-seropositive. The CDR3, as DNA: TGTGCCAGTAGTATGAATGGCGGGACTTTAGAGACCCAGTACTTC. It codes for CASSMNGGTLETQYF. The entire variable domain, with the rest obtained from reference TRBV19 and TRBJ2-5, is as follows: DGGITQSPKYLFRKEGQNVTLSCEQNLNHDAMYWYRQDPGQGLRLIYYSQIVNDFQKGDIAEGYSVSREKKESFPLTVTSAQKNPTAFYLCASSMNGGTLETQYFGPGTRLLVL.